One sample yielded the 22 T cell receptor beta chains listed below, sequenced in a study of blood T cell repertoires in COVID-19 (dated by TCRdb to about 2020). The receptor library was made with the immunoSEQ multiplex PCR assay. As stored in TCRdb, this immuneACCESS dataset retains in-frame rearrangements with V and J assigned. A fraction of the clones does not appear; measured against another copy, unresolved V genes explain less than half of the discrepancy, and the remainder lacks a known reason. In this sample the table shows under 350,000 clones, 80% to 90% of which occur a single time. Of the sample, 3.5% to 4.5% is held by the ten largest clones. Material: PBMCs or T cells enriched from blood (not recorded which). The receptors stem from a woman between 40 and 50 years old with acute COVID-19.

This rearrangement joins TRBV7-9 to TRBJ2-1; 7 bases are shared with TRBD1. In germline, CDR1 is SEHNR, CDR2 FQNEAQ (reference sequence). The length of the CDR3 is 16 residues. The J segment lost 3 bases and the V segment lost 4 bases, leaving 9 bases of the junction unmatched. CDR3 protein: CASSWLLGGSYNEQFF. In DNA form, the CDR3 reads TGTGCCAGCAGCTGGCTGCTAGGGGGCAGCTACAATGAGCAGTTCTTC. The full variable domain, in which reference TRBV7-9 and TRBJ2-1 provide the parts outside the CDR3, is DTGVSQNPRHKITKRGQNVTFRCDPISEHNRLYWYRQTLGQGPEFLTYFQNEAQLEKSRLLSDRFSAERPKGSFSTLEIQRTEQGDSAMYLCASSWLLGGSYNEQFFGPGTRLTVL.

This chain links TRBV5-1 with TRBJ1-2; D is perhaps TRBD1 (6 bases). Germline CDR1 reads SGHRS; CDR2 reads YFSETQ. The CDR3 contains 19 residues. V lost 4 bases and J lost 8, with 33 bases in between. The CDR3 DNA sequence: TGCGCCAGCAGCGCCGAGGCGGGGGGGCTTGGCGCTGGGGGCCTGGGCTACACCTTC. Protein: CASSAEAGGLGAGGLGYTF.

V is TRBV15 and J is TRBJ2-5; 13 bases fit TRBD2. The V gene's germline CDR1 is LNHNV and CDR2 YYDKDF (reference sequence). This CDR3 is built from 17 residues. V trimming: 1 base; J trimming: 2 bases; junction bases outside the gene matches: 4. This chain's CDR3 is CATSRARLAGGQETQYF. The CDR3 DNA follows: TGTGCCACCAGCAGAGCCCGACTAGCGGGGGGTCAAGAGACCCAGTACTTC.

V is TRBV5-8 and J is TRBJ1-4; D ambiguous. Germline V gives CDR1 SGHTS, CDR2 YDEGEE. The CDR3 contains 15 residues. Trimming pared 3 bases from V and 7 bases from J, leaving 16 bases between. CDR3 sequence reads: CASSSDGRGGEKLFF. CDR3 in DNA: TGTGCCAGCAGCTCGGACGGGAGAGGAGGTGAAAAACTGTTTTTT.

V gene TRBV7-2 combines with J gene TRBJ2-1, with 8 bases aligning to TRBD2. The ends lost 6 bases at V and 0 bases at J; junction bases unmatched: 7. Germline loops: CDR1 SGHTA, CDR2 FQGNSA. This CDR3 is 16 amino acids long. CDR3 loop: CASSTSGGISYNEQFF. The CDR3 DNA sequence: TGTGCCAGCAGTACTAGCGGAGGTATCTCCTACAATGAGCAGTTCTTC.

In this sample, this clone turned up a few times. The chain joins TRBV7-8 to TRBJ2-1; 13 bases match TRBD2. The CDR3 spans 16 residues. Looked up from germline, CDR1 is SGHVS and CDR2 is FQNEAQ. The ends lost 1 base at V and 3 bases at J; junction bases unmatched: 0. Here the CDR3 reads CASSLGTSGGYNEQFF. The CDR3 DNA reads TGTGCCAGCAGCTTAGGGACTAGCGGGGGCTACAATGAGCAGTTCTTC.

This clone was detected once. CDR3 coding DNA: TGCGCCAGCAGCTTGGTCTTAGGGGATGGCTACACCTTC. Its protein product is CASSLVLGDGYTF. The chain recombines TRBV5-1 with TRBJ1-2, with D possibly TRBD1 on 5 matching bases. The CDR3 loop spans 13 amino acids. V dropped 0 bases and J dropped 6 bases, with 9 bases sitting between them. The germline CDR1 and CDR2 sequences are SGHRS and YFSETQ.

This rearrangement joins TRBV10-2 to TRBJ1-3; the D is unclear. Germline V lookup: CDR1 WSHSY, CDR2 SAAADI. V gave up 8 bases and J gave up 0 bases, with 14 bases separating them. CDR3 length: 15 residues. CDR3: CASRQPKGSGNTIYF. CDR3 nucleotide sequence: TGCGCCAGCCGACAACCCAAAGGCTCTGGAAACACCATATATTTT.

This sequence joins TRBV28 and TRBJ2-2; possibly TRBD2 for D (6 bases). CDR1 is MDHEN, CDR2 SYDVKM, per germline. CDR3 length: 13 residues. Trimming cost V 7 bases and J 5 bases, with 11 bases left between them. This CDR3 reads CASKEGQTGELFF. The CDR3 region has the DNA TGTGCCAGCAAGGAGGGCCAGACCGGGGAGCTGTTTTTT. Looking up the rest from reference TRBV28 and TRBJ2-2 gives the full variable domain: DVKVTQSSRYLVKRTGEKVFLECVQDMDHENMFWYRQDPGLGLRLIYFSYDVKMKEKGDIPEGYSVSREKKERFSLILESASTNQTSMYLCASKEGQTGELFFGEGSRLTVL.

V is TRBV6-2 or TRBV6-3 and J is TRBJ1-6; D gene uncertain. Germline V gene lookup returns CDR1 MNHEY and CDR2 SVGEGT. The V gene lost 0 bases and the J gene lost 10 bases, with 13 bases spanning the gap. The CDR3 loop spans 15 amino acids. The CDR3 DNA follows: TGTGCCAGCAGTTACTCGGGCGGGAGGCAGTCACCCCTCCACTTT. Protein: CASSYSGGRQSPLHF.

The J gene is TRBJ2-7, the V gene TRBV18; 7 bases are a match to TRBD1. The germline V gene encodes CDR1 KGHSH and CDR2 LQKENI. The CDR3 loop spans 16 amino acids. J was trimmed by 4 bases and V by 4 bases; bases with no gene match: 13. The CDR3 DNA reads as TGTGCCAGCTCACAAGGATCGACAGGGCACCTGTACGAGCAGTACTTC. Residues: CASSQGSTGHLYEQYF.

The rearrangement joins TRBV3-1 (or the pseudogene TRBV3-2) to TRBJ2-1, with 7 nucleotides matching TRBD2. Germline CDR1 and CDR2: LGHDT and YNNKEL (reference sequence). V was pared by 0 bases and J by 6 bases, with 5 bases of the junction left unmatched. The CDR3 is 15 residues long. CDR3 in DNA: TGTGCCAGCAGCCAAGAAGGCGGGAGAAGCAATGAGCAGTTCTTC. Encoded protein: CASSQEGGRSNEQFF.

The J gene is TRBJ1-3, the V gene TRBV6-5, with D perhaps matching TRBD1 (6 bases). CDR1 is MNHEY, CDR2 SVGAGI, per germline. V gave up 2 bases and J gave up 11 bases, with 13 bases separating them. The CDR3 is 13 residues long. CDR3 nucleotide sequence: TGTGCCAGCAGTTACGATCGGGGGGCCCCCATATATTTT. Translated, it gives CASSYDRGAPIYF.

V and J are TRBV15 and TRBJ1-5; D is perhaps TRBD1 (6 bases). V gave up 4 bases and J gave up 5 bases, with 15 bases separating them. Germline loops: CDR1 LNHNV, CDR2 YYDKDF (reference sequence). The CDR3 is 15 amino acids. The CDR3 DNA reads as TGTGCCACCAGCAACCGTCGGGACACTTATCAGCCCCAGCATTTT. This gives the protein CATSNRRDTYQPQHF.

The chain recombines TRBV5-4 with TRBJ2-7; 11 bases map to TRBD2. This CDR3 has 14 amino acids. With V trimmed by 4 bases and J by 7 bases, 7 bases remained unmatched. Per the germline V gene, CDR1 is SGHNT and CDR2 is YYREEE (reference sequence). Here the CDR3 reads CASSPRTSGSEQYF. Here the CDR3 DNA reads TGTGCCAGCAGCCCGAGGACTAGCGGGTCGGAGCAGTACTTC.

This chain joins TRBV6-5 and TRBJ1-2; D might be TRBD1 (6 bases). Germline V gene lookup returns CDR1 MNHEY and CDR2 SVGAGI. Trimming left V 6 bases short and J 5 bases short, with 16 bases between. There are 14 residues in the CDR3. The CDR3 loop is CASRQTGFEYGYTF. The CDR3 DNA is TGTGCCAGCAGGCAAACAGGGTTCGAGTATGGCTACACCTTC.

J is TRBJ1-4 and V is TRBV6-5, with 8 bases fitting TRBD1. The CDR3 runs to 12 residues. CDR1 is MNHEY, CDR2 SVGAGI, per germline. V trimming: 8 bases; J trimming: 8 bases; junction bases outside the gene matches: 4. CDR3 DNA sequence: TGTGCCAGCGGGCAGGGGGCAGAAAAACTGTTTTTT. This gives the protein CASGQGAEKLFF.

The rearrangement joins TRBV7-9 to TRBJ1-6; 11 positions agree with TRBD1. The CDR3 spans 17 residues. After removal of 6 bases from V and 7 bases from J, the junction contained 11 bases not matched to a gene. CDR1 and CDR2 (germline): SEHNR, FQNEAQ (reference sequence). CDR3 residues: CASSDPGQGVENSPLHF. Written as DNA, the CDR3 is TGTGCCAGCAGTGATCCGGGACAGGGGGTAGAAAATTCACCCCTCCACTTT. The variable domain in full, with the rest retrieved from reference TRBV7-9 and TRBJ1-6, is DTGVSQNPRHKITKRGQNVTFRCDPISEHNRLYWYRQTLGQGPEFLTYFQNEAQLEKSRLLSDRFSAERPKGSFSTLEIQRTEQGDSAMYLCASSDPGQGVENSPLHFGNGTRLTVT.

The rearrangement uses TRBV6-5 and TRBJ1-5; 8 bases align to TRBD1. Germline assignment: CDR1 MNHEY and CDR2 SVGAGI. V was clipped by 2 bases and J by 1 base; unmatched bases: 4. The CDR3 totals 16 residues. CDR3 sequence: CASSYPRGQSNQPQHF. The DNA of the CDR3 is TGTGCCAGCAGTTACCCCAGGGGGCAAAGCAATCAGCCCCAGCATTTT.

This clone was recorded only once. The rearrangement joins TRBV5-1 to TRBJ2-5; 13 bases agree with TRBD2. This CDR3 has 17 residues. With V trimmed by 4 bases and J by 1 base, 7 bases remained unmatched. Germline V gene sequence: CDR1 SGHRS, CDR2 YFSETQ. The CDR3 nucleotides read TGCGCCAGCAGCCGGACCACTAGCGGGAGGGCCCAAGAGACCCAGTACTTC. This sequence encodes CASSRTTSGRAQETQYF. Using reference TRBV5-1 and TRBJ2-5 for the parts outside the CDR3, the full variable domain is KAGVTQTPRYLIKTRGQQVTLSCSPISGHRSVSWYQQTPGQGLQFLFEYFSETQRNKGNFPGRFSGRQFSNSRSEMNVSTLELGDSALYLCASSRTTSGRAQETQYFGPGTRLLVL.

The genes are TRBV11-3 and TRBJ2-3; a possible D gene is TRBD1 (6 bases). CDR1 is SGHNT and CDR2 is YENEEA in the germline V gene. The CDR3 loop spans 14 amino acids. The ends were cut back, 5 bases at V and 5 bases at J, with 14 bases in the middle. CDR3 in DNA: TGTGCCAGCAGCCTCCGGACAGACGGAGATACGCAGTATTTT. It specifies CASSLRTDGDTQYF.

The J gene is TRBJ2-5, the V gene TRBV3-1 (or the pseudogene TRBV3-2); TRBD2 agrees at 8 bases. The CDR3 loop spans 13 amino acids. Germline trimming cut 5 bases from V and 8 bases from J; bases unmatched to any gene: 7. Germline CDR1 is LGHDT and CDR2 is YNNKEL (reference sequence). The CDR3 here is CASSYSGSDTQYF. For the CDR3, the DNA is TGTGCCAGCAGCTACAGCGGGAGTGACACCCAGTACTTC.